The 2 T cell receptor beta chains reported below all come from one sample, sequenced in a study of CD8+ T cells in alopecia areata. The sequencing template was cDNA reverse transcribed from extracted RNA. Clones were read by immunoSEQ multiplex PCR, and TCRdb kept only the in-frame ones, dropping some. The table lists 85,000 to 95,000 clones, just over 70% of them singletons. This sample's treatment: oral pan-JAK inhibitor, 5-10 mg twice daily. Specimen: CD8+ T cells sorted from blood, collected around week 44, from a patient treated with tofacitinib. These receptors all stem from a human donor with alopecia areata.

The rearrangement links TRBV7-8 to TRBJ2-1, with D unclear. V was pared by 1 base and J by 6 bases, with 7 bases between. CDR1 and CDR2 from the germline V gene are SGHVS and FQNEAQ. CDR3 length equals 13 residues. The CDR3 sequence is CASSLGAPNEQFF. The DNA of the CDR3 is TGTGCCAGCAGCTTAGGGGCGCCCAATGAGCAGTTCTTC.

The J gene is TRBJ1-1, the V gene TRBV6-1; D perhaps matches TRBD1 (5 bases). The CDR3 length is 13 residues. V shed 11 bases and J shed 1 base, with 14 bases lying between them. Germline lookup yields CDR1 MNHNS and CDR2 SASEGT. The CDR3 nucleotides read TGTGCCGGAGAGGGACGGAGGAACACTGAAGCTTTCTTT. It is translated as CAGEGRRNTEAFF.